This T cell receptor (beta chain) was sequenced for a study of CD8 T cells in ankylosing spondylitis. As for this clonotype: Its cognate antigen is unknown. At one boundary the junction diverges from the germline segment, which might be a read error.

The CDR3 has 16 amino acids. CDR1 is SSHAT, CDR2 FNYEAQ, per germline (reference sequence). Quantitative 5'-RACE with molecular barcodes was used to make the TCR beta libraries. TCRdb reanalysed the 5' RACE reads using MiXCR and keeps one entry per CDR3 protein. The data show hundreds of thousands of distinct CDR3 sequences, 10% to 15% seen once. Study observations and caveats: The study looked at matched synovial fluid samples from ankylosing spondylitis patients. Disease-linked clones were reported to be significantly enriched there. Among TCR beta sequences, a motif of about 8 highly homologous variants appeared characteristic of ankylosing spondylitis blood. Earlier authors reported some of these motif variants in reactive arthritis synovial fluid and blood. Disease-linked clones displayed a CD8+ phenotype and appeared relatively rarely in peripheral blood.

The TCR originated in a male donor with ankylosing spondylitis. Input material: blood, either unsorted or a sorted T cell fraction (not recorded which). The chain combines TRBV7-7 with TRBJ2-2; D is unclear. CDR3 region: CASSKLDTRTTGELFF. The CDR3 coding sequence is TGTGCTAGCAGCAAACTTGACACAAGAACAACCGGGGAGCTGTTTTTT.